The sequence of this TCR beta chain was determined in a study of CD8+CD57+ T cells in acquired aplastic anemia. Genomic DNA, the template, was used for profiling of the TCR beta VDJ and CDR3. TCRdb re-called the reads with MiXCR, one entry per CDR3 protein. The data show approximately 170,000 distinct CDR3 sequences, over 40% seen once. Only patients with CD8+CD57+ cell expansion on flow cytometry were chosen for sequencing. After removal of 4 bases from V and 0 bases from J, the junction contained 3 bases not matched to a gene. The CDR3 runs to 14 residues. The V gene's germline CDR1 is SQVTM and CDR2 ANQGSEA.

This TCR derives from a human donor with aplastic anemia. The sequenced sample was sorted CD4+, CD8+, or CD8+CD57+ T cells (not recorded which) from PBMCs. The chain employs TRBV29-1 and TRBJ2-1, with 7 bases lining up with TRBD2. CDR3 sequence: CSVGGTTSYNEQFF. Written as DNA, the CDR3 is TGCAGCGTTGGGGGGACTACCTCCTACAATGAGCAGTTCTTC.